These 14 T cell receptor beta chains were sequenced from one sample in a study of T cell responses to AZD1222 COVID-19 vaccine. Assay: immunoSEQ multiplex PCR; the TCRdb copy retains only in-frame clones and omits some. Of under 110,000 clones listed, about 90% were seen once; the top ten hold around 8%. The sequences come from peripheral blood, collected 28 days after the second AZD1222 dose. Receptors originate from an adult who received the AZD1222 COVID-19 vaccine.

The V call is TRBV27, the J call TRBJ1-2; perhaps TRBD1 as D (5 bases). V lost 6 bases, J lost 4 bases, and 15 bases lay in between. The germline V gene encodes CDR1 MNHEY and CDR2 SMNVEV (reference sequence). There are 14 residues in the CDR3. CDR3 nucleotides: TGTGCCAGCAGGCCTCCGGGGCGATCCTATGGCTACACCTTC. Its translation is CASRPPGRSYGYTF.

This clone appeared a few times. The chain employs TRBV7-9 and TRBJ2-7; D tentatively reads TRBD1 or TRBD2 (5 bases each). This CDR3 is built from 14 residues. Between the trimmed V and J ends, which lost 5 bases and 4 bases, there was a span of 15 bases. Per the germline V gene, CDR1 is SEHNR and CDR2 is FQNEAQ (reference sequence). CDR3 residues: CASSATGTRYEQYF. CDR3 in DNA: TGTGCCAGCAGCGCAACCGGGACCCGGTACGAGCAGTACTTC.

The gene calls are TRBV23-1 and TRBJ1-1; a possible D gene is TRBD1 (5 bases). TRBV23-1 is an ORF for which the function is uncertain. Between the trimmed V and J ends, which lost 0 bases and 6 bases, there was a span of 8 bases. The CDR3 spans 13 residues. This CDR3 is CASSQSWGPEAFF. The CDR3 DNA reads TGCGCCAGCAGTCAATCGTGGGGCCCTGAAGCTTTCTTT.

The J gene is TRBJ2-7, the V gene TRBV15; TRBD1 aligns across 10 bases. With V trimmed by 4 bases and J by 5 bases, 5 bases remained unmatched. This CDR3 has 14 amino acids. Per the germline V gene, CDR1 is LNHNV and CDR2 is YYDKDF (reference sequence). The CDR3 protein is CATSIRQGADEQYF. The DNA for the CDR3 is TGTGCCACCAGCATCCGACAGGGGGCTGACGAGCAGTACTTC.

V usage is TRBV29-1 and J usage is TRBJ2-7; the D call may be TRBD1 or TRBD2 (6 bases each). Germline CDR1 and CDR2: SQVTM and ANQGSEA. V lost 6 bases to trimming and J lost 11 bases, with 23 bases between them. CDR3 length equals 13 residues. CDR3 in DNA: TGCAGCGTCCGTCCCGGGGGCGTGGGGTTGGAGTACTTC. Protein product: CSVRPGGVGLEYF.

CDR3 coding DNA: TGCGCCAGCAGTGACCCGCAGGGAAGCGCCTCCTACGAGCAGTACTTC. It specifies CASSDPQGSASYEQYF. The chain uses TRBV10-2 and TRBJ2-7, with D possibly matching TRBD1 (5 bases). The germline gives CDR1 WSHSY, CDR2 SAAADI. This CDR3 has 16 residues. The V end was cut by 3 bases, the J end by 0 bases, with 15 bases between.

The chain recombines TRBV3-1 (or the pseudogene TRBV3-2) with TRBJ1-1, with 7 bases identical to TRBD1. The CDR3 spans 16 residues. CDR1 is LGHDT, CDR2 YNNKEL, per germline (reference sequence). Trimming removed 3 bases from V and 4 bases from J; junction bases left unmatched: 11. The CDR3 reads CASSQGAQGFGTEAFF. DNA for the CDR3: TGTGCCAGCAGCCAGGGAGCACAGGGGTTTGGCACTGAAGCTTTCTTT.

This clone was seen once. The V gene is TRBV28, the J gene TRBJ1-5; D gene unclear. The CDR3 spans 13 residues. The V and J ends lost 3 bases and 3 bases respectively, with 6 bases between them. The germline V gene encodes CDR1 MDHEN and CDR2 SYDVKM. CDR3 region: CASSFGPNQPQHF. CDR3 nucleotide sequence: TGTGCCAGCAGTTTCGGTCCCAATCAGCCCCAGCATTTT.

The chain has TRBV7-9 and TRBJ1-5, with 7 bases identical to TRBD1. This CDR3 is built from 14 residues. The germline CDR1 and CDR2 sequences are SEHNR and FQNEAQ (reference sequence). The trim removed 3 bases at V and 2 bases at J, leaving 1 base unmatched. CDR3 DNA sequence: TGTGCCAGCAGCTTGACAGGGCGCAATCAGCCCCAGCATTTT. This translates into CASSLTGRNQPQHF. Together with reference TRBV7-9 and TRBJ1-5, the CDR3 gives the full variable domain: DTGVSQNPRHKITKRGQNVTFRCDPISEHNRLYWYRQTLGQGPEFLTYFQNEAQLEKSRLLSDRFSAERPKGSFSTLEIQRTEQGDSAMYLCASSLTGRNQPQHFGDGTRLSIL.

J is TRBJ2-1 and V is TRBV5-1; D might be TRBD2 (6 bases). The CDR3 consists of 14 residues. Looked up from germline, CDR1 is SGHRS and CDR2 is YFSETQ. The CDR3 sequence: CSSSGDPPYNEQFF. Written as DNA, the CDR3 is TGCTCTTCGTCGGGGGACCCTCCCTACAATGAGCAGTTCTTC.

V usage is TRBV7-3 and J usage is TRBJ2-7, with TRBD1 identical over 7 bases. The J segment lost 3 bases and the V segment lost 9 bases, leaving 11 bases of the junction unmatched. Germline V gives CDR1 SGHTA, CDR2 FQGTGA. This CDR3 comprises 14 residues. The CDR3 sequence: CARTRRTGGYEQYF. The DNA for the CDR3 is TGTGCCAGAACCCGCCGGACAGGCGGCTACGAGCAGTACTTC.

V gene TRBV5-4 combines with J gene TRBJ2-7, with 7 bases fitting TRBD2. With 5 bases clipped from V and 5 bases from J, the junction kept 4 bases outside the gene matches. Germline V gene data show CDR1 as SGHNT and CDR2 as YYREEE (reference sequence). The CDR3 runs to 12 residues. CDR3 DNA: TGTGCCAGCAGATTCGGGGGGAACGAGCAGTACTTC. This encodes CASRFGGNEQYF.

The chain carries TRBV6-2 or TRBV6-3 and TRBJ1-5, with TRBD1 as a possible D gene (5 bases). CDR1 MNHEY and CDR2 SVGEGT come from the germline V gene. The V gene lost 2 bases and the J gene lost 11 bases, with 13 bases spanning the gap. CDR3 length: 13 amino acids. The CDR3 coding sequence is TGTGCCAGCAGTTACCGCGAAGGGGCGGCCCAGCATTTT. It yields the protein CASSYREGAAQHF.

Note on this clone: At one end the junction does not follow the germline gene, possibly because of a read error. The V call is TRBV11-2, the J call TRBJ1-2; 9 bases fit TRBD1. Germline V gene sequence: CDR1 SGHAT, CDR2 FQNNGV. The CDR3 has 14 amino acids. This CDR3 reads CASSLEGQGRNTHF. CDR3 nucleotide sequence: TGTGCCAGCAGCTTAGAGGGACAGGGCCGAAACACCCACTTC. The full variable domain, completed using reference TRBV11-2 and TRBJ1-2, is EAGVAQSPRYKIIEKRQSVAFWCNPISGHATLYWYQQILGQGPKLLIQFQNNGVVDDSQLPKDRFSAERLKGVDSTLKIQPAKLEDSAVYLCASSLEGQGRNTHFGSGTRLTVV.